This T cell receptor beta chain comes out of a study of glioma-infiltrating T cells after dendritic cell vaccination. The assay was immunoSEQ multiplex PCR, and TCRdb's table has in-frame clones only and misses some. The sample records approximately 67,000 clones, 81% being singletons. CDR3 length: 15 amino acids. V shed 6 bases, J shed 0 bases, and the junction held 5 bases outside the gene matches. CDR1 and CDR2 from the germline V gene are SGDLS and YYNGEE. PBMC sampling occurred before vaccination, two weeks after the third dose, and at progression. The chain recombines TRBV9 with TRBJ2-1; 8 nucleotides agree with TRBD2. Specimen: blood, collected before dendritic cell vaccination. The sequence was collected from a human donor with glioblastoma. The CDR3 spells CASTSGGSSYNEQFF. In DNA form, the CDR3 reads TGTGCCAGCACCAGCGGGGGTTCCTCCTACAATGAGCAGTTCTTC.